This T cell receptor (beta chain) was sequenced during a study of OX40 agonist ivuxolimab in advanced cancers. This table comes from immunoSEQ multiplex PCR, and its TCRdb copy is limited to in-frame clones, with some not included. The sample shows under 15,000 clones, 80% of them seen only once. Per germline, CDR1 MGHRA and CDR2 YSYEKL. J lost 3 bases, V lost 1 base, and 7 bases had no gene match. There are 17 residues in the CDR3. Source: CD4+ or CD8+ T cells sorted from blood, taken in a trial of the OX40 agonist ivuxolimab. The chain employs TRBV4-1 and TRBJ2-7; 12 bases map to TRBD1. This receptor was identified in an adult with an advanced solid tumor such as melanoma, head and neck, liver or kidney cancer. The CDR3: CASSQAPGQGAYYEQYF. CDR3 bases: TGCGCCAGCAGCCAAGCGCCGGGACAGGGGGCGTACTACGAGCAGTACTTC.